The clone carrying this TCR beta chain was counted a few times. The antigen remains undetermined. V lost 11 bases, J lost 5 bases, and 20 bases stayed unmatched. Germline V gives CDR1 MNHEY, CDR2 SVGAGI. The CDR3 covers 16 residues. Preparation of the bulk TCR libraries relied on previously described methods and listed TCR primers. TCRdb re-called the PCR reads through MiXCR, storing one row per CDR3 protein. The table records about 320,000 distinct CDR3 sequences, 24% of them present only once. The record originates from a study of molecular identifiers for immune sequencing clone quantification. General study findings and limits: In CMV-specific effectors, clones above 20 copies held over 98% of molecules; naive, under 1%. With a barcode shared among identical TCR molecules, highly expanded clone sizes could be underestimated.

Naive CD8 T cell sorting was performed on the CD8+CD4-CCR7+CD45RA+ phenotype. The rearrangement uses TRBV6-5 and TRBJ2-7; 8 nucleotides align to TRBD2. The sequence came from a human donor in good health. Some libraries in this study had Jurkat cell RNA spiked in. Source material: naive CD8+ T cells from blood, with Jurkat cell RNA spiked in. The sample's subset: FACS-sorted CD8+CD4-CCR7+CD45RA+ naive T cells. CDR3 sequence reads: CAGPGLEPYGGDEQYF. The CDR3 DNA reads as TGTGCCGGCCCGGGACTAGAACCCTACGGGGGGGACGAGCAGTACTTC.